Presented here are 10 T cell receptor beta chains from one specimen sequenced in a study of blood T cells in healthy people across ages. A J-beta primer mix and a sample-barcoded 5' primer were used in a second PCR of about 7 to 12 cycles. TCRdb recomputed calls from the 5' RACE reads with MiXCR, one row per CDR3 protein. The sample lists over 950,000 distinct CDR3 sequences; about two fifths were seen once. Sequencing was done on a sample of blood. The receptors come from a man in his late teens or twenties in good health.

This clonotype was seen only once. This chain uses TRBV21-1 with TRBJ2-1. TRBV21-1 is described as a pseudogene. This CDR3 has 17 amino acids. The DNA of the CDR3 is TGTGCCAGCAGCAAAGCGCGTGGGGTATCGGTTTACAATGGGCAGTTCTTC. It yields the protein CASSKARGVSVYNGQFF.

The V call is TRBV6-1, the J call TRBJ2-3, with 10 bases fitting TRBD1. Germline V gives CDR1 MNHNS, CDR2 SASEGT. This CDR3 has 16 amino acids. J lost 8 bases, V lost 5 bases, and 13 bases had no gene match. DNA of the CDR3: TGTGCCAGCAGTCATCTGGGGACAGGGGTACAAGGTACGCAGTATTTT. Translation gives CASSHLGTGVQGTQYF.

The CDR3 region is CASSFSGHGGNEQFF. DNA for the CDR3: TGTGCCAGCAGTTTCTCCGGACACGGAGGGAATGAGCAGTTCTTC. This chain connects TRBV27 to TRBJ2-1; D is possibly TRBD2 (6 bases). V lost 3 bases and J lost 7, with 16 bases in between. CDR3 length: 15 amino acids. Germline CDR1 reads MNHEY; CDR2 reads SMNVEV (reference sequence).

In its sample, this clonotype was seen a few times. The chain is built from TRBV20-1 and TRBJ1-1, with 8 bases fitting TRBD1. CDR3 length equals 16 residues. V shed 4 bases and J 4 bases; nucleotides not matched to a gene: 14. CDR1 and CDR2 (germline): DFQATT, SNEGSKA (reference sequence). CDR3 DNA sequence: TGCAGTGCTACCCGAAGGACGACAGGGGCGGCCACTGAAGCTTTCTTT. Translation: CSATRRTTGAATEAFF.

The rearrangement links TRBV6-6 to TRBJ2-2, with D unresolved. Trimming pared 5 bases from V and 3 bases from J, leaving 10 bases between. Germline lookup yields CDR1 MNHNY and CDR2 SVGAGI (reference sequence). The CDR3 length is 14 residues. The CDR3 DNA reads TGTGCCAGCAGTAACCAGGAGTACACCGGGGAGCTGTTTTTT. It translates to CASSNQEYTGELFF.

The V gene is TRBV12-3 or TRBV12-4, the J gene TRBJ2-7, with D possibly called TRBD1 or TRBD2 (5 bases each). The V gene lost 3 bases and the J gene lost 1 base, with 10 bases spanning the gap. The CDR3 sequence is 14 residues long. The DNA for the CDR3 is TGTGCCAGCAGTTTGGGGACGGAGTCCTACGAGCAGTACTTC. Translating it yields CASSLGTESYEQYF.

This clonotype was seen only a few times. V gene TRBV9 combines with J gene TRBJ2-7; the D gene is possibly TRBD2 (7 bases). There are 15 residues in the CDR3. V was cut by 0 bases and J by 7 bases, with 17 bases left in between. Germline V gene sequence: CDR1 SGDLS, CDR2 YYNGEE. CDR3 amino acids: CASSVEGGPYNEQYF. The CDR3 coding sequence is TGTGCCAGCAGCGTAGAGGGGGGGCCCTACAATGAGCAGTACTTC.

The chain carries TRBV10-3 and TRBJ2-3, with 7 bases lining up with TRBD1. V shed 2 bases and J 2 bases; nucleotides not matched to a gene: 13. Germline V gene data show CDR1 as ENHRY and CDR2 as SYGVKD. This CDR3 is built from 18 residues. The CDR3 bases are TGTGCCATCAGTGAGGAACAGGGGCCCATCCCTTACACAGATACGCAGTATTTT. Translated: CAISEEQGPIPYTDTQYF.

This sequence joins TRBV7-2 and TRBJ2-2; TRBD1 aligns across 8 bases. V shed 3 bases and J 6 bases; nucleotides not matched to a gene: 3. Per the germline V gene, CDR1 is SGHTA and CDR2 is FQGNSA. The CDR3 runs 14 residues. The CDR3 DNA reads as TGTGCCAGCAGCTTGACAGGGGAGCCCGGGGAGCTGTTTTTT. Its translation: CASSLTGEPGELFF.

There are a few counts of this clonotype. V gene TRBV20-1 combines with J gene TRBJ2-1; either TRBD1 or TRBD2 may fit D (6 bases each). Per germline, CDR1 DFQATT and CDR2 SNEGSKA (reference sequence). V dropped 6 bases and J dropped 2 bases, with 11 bases sitting between them. This CDR3 comprises 13 residues. Here the CDR3 DNA reads TGCAGTGCCCCGGGGGCGGCCTACAATGAGCAGTTCTTC. Residues: CSAPGAAYNEQFF.